The T cell receptor (beta chain) under discussion was sequenced for a study of cytomegalovirus exposure and HLA in healthy donors (dated by TCRdb to about 2017). About the study as a whole: An earlier analysis of around 600 of the donors reported 250 to 300 Gb of sequence data and some 100 million unique TCR beta sequences from some 180 million T cells. An early release that covered roughly 600 HLA-typed donors contained 250 to 350 gigabases of sequencing data and around 80 million unique TCR sequences. Donor age, sex, ethnicity and CMV serostatus were compiled alongside the repertoire data. To decide whether each TCR beta V gene segment behaved as functional or pseudogenic, an earlier analysis of some 600 of the donors relied on high-throughput TCR beta sequencing. Every discovery cohort repertoire had been produced on one sequencing platform. Among 398 genotyped donors of the cohort, an average of around 240,000 unique TCR beta nucleotide sequences were sequenced per donor, around 20% of them non-productive. In a later genetic analysis, genome-wide SNP genotypes for about three fifths of the roughly 670 donors were used, and that subset was treated as a discovery cohort. A later analysis re-analyzed previously published TCR beta repertoires from approximately 700 donors and added high-resolution HLA genotyping to study TCR occurrence patterns. A separate validation cohort of approximately 130 different subjects was used in addition to the roughly 640-subject first cohort. The study profiled the T cell repertoires of hundreds of subjects by immunosequencing and related them to cytomegalovirus serostatus. About 5 DR-DQ haplotypes were handled as single units for association and clustering, since linkage in the cohort was strong. The number of typed donors differed by locus: about 620-640 for A, B, C, DRB1 and DQB1; approximately 520 for DQA1; roughly 600 for DPA1; and approximately 450 for DPB1. The study combined high-throughput TCR immunosequencing, statistical association of individual TCRs with disease status, and machine learning to predict cytomegalovirus infection status. The later analysis used no new phenotypic data to find candidate immune exposures, relying instead on TCR beta sequences and their occurrence across donors. Among the roughly 400 genotyped donors, 75% to 90% belonged to the genetic ancestry cluster associated with self-reported Caucasian donors. HLA typing included class I and class II loci at four-digit resolution. The aim of the study was to test whether cataloging public T cell receptors could identify signatures of past pathogen exposure. Findings and caveats that apply to the study as a whole: V-gene and J-gene trimming of TCR beta chains was associated with a missense DCLRE1C variant in a later genetic analysis, and the association was replicated in an independent cohort. Assigning TCR associations to individual alleles was difficult when HLA alleles, especially DR and DQ, strongly co-occurred. According to a later analysis, TCR association rates differed among HLA loci, with DRB1 alleles showing the most associated TCRs and HLA-C alleles showing the fewest. Immune exposure information for the cohort was limited to CMV serostatus. While some public TCRs were present in many individuals, most TCR sequences turned up only very rarely across donors. Some IMGT-functional V segments, including TRBV6-2 and TRBV6-3, could not be distinguished by the 87-base-pair reads and were therefore excluded. The sequencing pipeline was judged likely to have produced a cluster of highly shared sequence variants as a technical artifact. Cytomegalovirus status was reported to be diagnosed by the classifier with high specificity and sensitivity in both the original and validation cohorts. According to the authors, the approach could potentially be generalized to other disease states and immunological phenotypes. Because HLA typing was unavailable for some donors at each locus, only the typed subset was used in association tests. An earlier analysis of 587 of the donors showed that most TCR beta V segments appeared in productive rearrangements either about 90% or about 30% of the time, which broadly matched IMGT annotations. Because counts were too low, seventeen rarely observed V segments, including chromosome 9 orphons, were excluded from the earlier analysis of roughly 580 of the donors. The study gave a list of roughly 150 TCR beta chains associated with cytomegalovirus. Roughly uniform sequencing depth across donors was assumed in presence/absence analyses, although this assumption may not hold. According to a later genetic analysis, donors in an Asian-associated ancestry cluster had fewer N-insertions in productive TCRs than the approximately 630-donor mean. A few of the identified cytomegalovirus-associated TCR beta chains were confirmed in vitro to be specific for cytomegalovirus antigens. Compared with equally common non-associated chains, HLA-associated TCR beta chains in a later analysis were more clonally expanded and had lower generation probabilities. Linkage disequilibrium might explain the correlated functional status among segregating V segments, but an unknown experimental factor could not be ruled out. Specific HLA alleles were associated with about 17,000 TCR beta sequences at a false discovery rate of 0.05 in a later analysis. In this cohort, only TCR beta chains were sequenced, and detectable features were limited by the absence of alpha or paired-chain data. A further reported finding was that TCR beta sequences accurately predicted the HLA-A and HLA-B alleles for most subjects in the first cohort. According to a later analysis, most CMV-associated TCR beta chains appeared to be HLA-restricted, and the HLA associations seemed to be driven largely by CMV exposure. A later analysis reported that several top co-occurrence clusters appeared linked to parvovirus B19, influenza, CMV and Epstein-Barr virus.

From the germline V gene, CDR1 is SGHVS and CDR2 is FNYEAQ. Reading from cysteine to phenylalanine, the CDR3 counts 16 amino acids. The only DNA kept is the CDR3, 48 bases in frame from the first base. Trimming leaves V shorter by 4 bases and J shorter by 4 bases, with the junction holding 11 bases beyond the gene matches. This clone appeared a single time. Its target antigen remains unknown. Base qualities are not recorded, but no much larger clone differs from it by a single base. The cohort was made up of roughly 670 healthy bone marrow donors. At the time of sampling, all cohort members were nominally healthy, though unrecorded immune exposures were likely present. The donor tested CMV seronegative, placing the donor among the approximately 360 seronegative members of the cohort. Each donor provided a peripheral blood sample, and peripheral blood mononuclear cells were used for TCR beta sequencing. The Qiagen DNeasy Blood Extraction Kit was used to extract genomic DNA from the blood cell samples.

The library was made by the immunoSEQ multiplex PCR assay. A mixture of 60 forward primers for TCR Vbeta segments and 13 reverse primers for TCR Jbeta segments was used in the multiplex PCR. The CDR3 region of rearranged TCR beta genes was amplified from genomic DNA with a multiplex PCR assay. On the Illumina HiSeq System, the amplified TCR beta libraries were sequenced as 87-base-pair reads. The authors' analysis ran thus. In a later analysis, tens of millions of unique TCR beta chains were counted across the 690 or so repertoires, and approximately 9.9 million of these chains were shared by at least two donors. To remove PCR and sequencing errors, raw reads were error-corrected and collapsed into unique sequences using a nearest-neighbor algorithm that merged closely related sequences. Alignment of CDR3 sequences to IMGT reference sequences was used to assign V, D and J gene segments. Each retained sequence needed at least a six-nucleotide match to both a V gene segment and a J gene segment. A rearrangement was called productive if the CDR3 had no stop codons and remained in frame with V and J, and every other rearrangement was called non-productive. CDR3 was defined by IMGT convention, running from the second conserved V-encoded cysteine to the conserved J-encoded phenylalanine. The earlier analysis of about 610 of the donors excluded any sequence lacking an unambiguous match to a single V gene segment. An earlier analysis of 550 to 650 of the donors classified V segments as functional when productive rearrangements were above 56.7% and as segregating when the standard deviation between donors was above 5%. A statistical classification framework was built to diagnose cytomegalovirus status from the catalog of TCR beta chain sequences. In a later analysis, V and J genes were assigned by comparing TCR nucleotide sequences against IMGT/GENE-DB human TR gene sequences. The TCRdist pipeline was used in a later analysis to assign CDR3 sequences and most-parsimonious VDJ recombination scenarios. In a later analysis, each TCR beta chain was defined by its CDR3 amino acid sequence together with its V-gene family, and reads lacking a unique V-gene family were excluded. To address suspected cross-contamination and a sequencing artifact, a later analysis removed 550 to 750 highly shared, low-generation-probability nucleotide sequences. A later analysis calculated a clonal expansion index for each public chain from normalized within-repertoire ranks of inferred template counts. Generation probabilities in a later analysis came from a VDJ recombination model fitted to out-of-frame rearrangements, and those results were checked against IGoR. In a later analysis, TCR-TCR, TCR-HLA and TCR-CMV co-occurrence was scored with hypergeometric tests, and a repertoire-size bias correction was applied to TCR pairs. A later analysis estimated false discovery rates by permuting HLA or CMV assignments 20 times. A later analysis grouped co-occurring TCRs with DBSCAN, adding TCRdist sequence similarity when clustering within HLA-allele-positive subsets. Repertoires with fewer than 30,000 or more than 120,000 public chains were left out of co-occurrence clustering, as were about 5 repertoires with anomalous nucleotide sharing. The clones in this table, taken by TCRdb from immuneACCESS, are in-frame only. Not every clone is retained; where verified, under half of the shortfall comes from an unresolved V gene, and the cause of the rest is unknown. The DNA was the basis for D and trimming; V, J and clone size are from that table. For this sample there are 100,000 or so clones; around 85% appear just once. The ten largest make up about 3.8% of the sample.

Material for sequencing was PBMCs. This TCR came from a young man in good health and CMV-seronegative. The chain couples TRBV7-6 to TRBJ2-5; TRBD1 agrees with 8 junctional bases. The nucleotides read TGTGCCAGCAGCTCCACCGGGGACAGGCGGCGAGAGACCCAGTACTTC. This gives the protein CASSSTGDRRRETQYF.